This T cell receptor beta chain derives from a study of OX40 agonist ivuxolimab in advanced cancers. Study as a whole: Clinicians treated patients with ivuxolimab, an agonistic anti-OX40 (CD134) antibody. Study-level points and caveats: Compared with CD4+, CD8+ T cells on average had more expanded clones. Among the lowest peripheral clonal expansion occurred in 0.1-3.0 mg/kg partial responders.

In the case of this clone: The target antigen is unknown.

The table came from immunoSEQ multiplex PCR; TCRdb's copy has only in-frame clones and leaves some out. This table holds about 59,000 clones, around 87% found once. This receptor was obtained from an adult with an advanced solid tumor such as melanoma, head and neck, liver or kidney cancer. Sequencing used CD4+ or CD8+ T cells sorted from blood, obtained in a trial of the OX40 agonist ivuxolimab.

CDR3 in amino acids: CASSLTPAGIYGYTF. CDR3 coding DNA: TGTGCCAGCAGCTTGACCCCTGCAGGGATCTATGGCTACACCTTC. V gene TRBV11-2 combines with J gene TRBJ1-2, with D perhaps TRBD1 (5 bases). V was cut by 3 bases and J by 4 bases, with 15 bases left in between. This CDR3 is 15 amino acids long. Germline assignment: CDR1 SGHAT and CDR2 FQNNGV.